Presented here are 30 T cell receptor beta chains from one specimen sequenced in a study of technical replicates of blood from several donors. Sequencing was performed with immunoSEQ multiplex PCR; in TCRdb, only in-frame clones are kept and a portion is missing. The repertoire holds approximately 87,000 clones, with 90% to 95% as singletons. The source material was T cells isolated from PBMCs. The receptors derive from a human donor in good health.

The V and J genes are TRBV10-3 and TRBJ2-1; D remains ambiguous. V was pared by 3 bases and J by 8 bases, with 8 bases between. This CDR3 has 12 residues. The germline gives CDR1 ENHRY, CDR2 SYGVKD. The CDR3 here is CAISDLRDEQFF. CDR3 sequence (DNA): TGTGCCATCAGTGATTTACGGGATGAGCAGTTCTTC.

V gene TRBV5-4 combines with J gene TRBJ2-3; D possibly corresponds to TRBD2 (6 bases). Trimming took 4 bases from V and 0 from J, leaving 15 bases between them. This CDR3 is 16 amino acids long. Germline assignment: CDR1 SGHNT and CDR2 YYREEE (reference sequence). The DNA for the CDR3 is TGTGCCAGCAGCAAAATAGCGGAGCCTAGCACAGATACGCAGTATTTT. Translation gives CASSKIAEPSTDTQYF.

The CDR3 DNA is TGTGCCAGTAGTGAAGGACAGCTATATGAAAAACTGTTTTTT. Its translation is CASSEGQLYEKLFF. The chain recombines TRBV19 with TRBJ1-4; perhaps TRBD1 as D (6 bases). The CDR3 contains 14 residues. Between the trimmed V and J ends, which lost 5 bases and 6 bases, there was a span of 13 bases. Germline V gene lookup returns CDR1 LNHDA and CDR2 SQIVND (reference sequence).

In DNA, the CDR3 is TGTGCCAGCAGCTCTCACAGTGCAACTAATGAAAAACTGTTTTTT. Translating gives CASSSHSATNEKLFF. The chain couples TRBV5-4 to TRBJ1-4; D uncertain. The length of the CDR3 is 15 residues. Trimming removed 3 bases at V and 0 bases at J, with 9 bases between. Germline V gene lookup returns CDR1 SGHNT and CDR2 YYREEE (reference sequence). The complete variable domain, with remaining parts taken from reference TRBV5-4 and TRBJ1-4, reads ETGVTQSPTHLIKTRGQQVTLRCSSQSGHNTVSWYQQALGQGPQFIFQYYREEENGRGNFPPRFSGLQFPNYSSELNVNALELDDSALYLCASSSHSATNEKLFFGSGTQLSVL.

The CDR3 nucleotides read TGCAGTGCTTCAGACTACGAGCAGTACTTC. Its translation is CSASDYEQYF. The rearrangement links TRBV20-1 to TRBJ2-7, with no clear D. Germline V gives CDR1 DFQATT, CDR2 SNEGSKA (reference sequence). The CDR3 consists of 10 residues. V lost 5 bases and J 3 bases, leaving 5 bases between the germline ends.

The rearrangement links TRBV11-2 to TRBJ1-2; TRBD1 matches at 7 bases. Trimming removed 5 bases from V and 3 bases from J; junction bases left unmatched: 6. The CDR3 spans 14 residues. The germline V gene encodes CDR1 SGHAT and CDR2 FQNNGV. DNA of the CDR3: TGTGCCAGCAGCCCTAAGGGACAGTACTATGGCTACACCTTC. This codes for CASSPKGQYYGYTF. Drawing the rest from reference TRBV11-2 and TRBJ1-2, the complete variable domain is EAGVAQSPRYKIIEKRQSVAFWCNPISGHATLYWYQQILGQGPKLLIQFQNNGVVDDSQLPKDRFSAERLKGVDSTLKIQPAKLEDSAVYLCASSPKGQYYGYTFGSGTRLTVV.

The chain employs TRBV5-1 and TRBJ2-3, with a tentative D call TRBD2 (5 bases). The length of the CDR3 is 15 residues. Germline-derived CDR1 and CDR2 are SGHRS and YFSETQ. V lost 5 bases and J lost 0, with 13 bases in between. DNA of the CDR3: TGCGCCAGCAGACAGAGCGGAATTAGCACAGATACGCAGTATTTT. This translates into CASRQSGISTDTQYF.

This chain links TRBV19 with TRBJ1-2; 7 bases match TRBD1. The V gene end was trimmed by 10 bases and the J gene end by 5 bases; junction bases not matched to a gene: 10. The CDR3 spans 13 residues. Looked up from germline, CDR1 is LNHDA and CDR2 is SQIVND (reference sequence). This chain's CDR3 is CATGRGNIYGYTF. The CDR3 DNA sequence: TGTGCCACGGGCAGGGGGAACATATATGGCTACACCTTC.

This chain links TRBV9 with TRBJ2-7, with D maybe TRBD2 (6 bases). The CDR3 extends over 15 amino acids. From germline, CDR1 is SGDLS and CDR2 YYNGEE. The germline V and J ends were trimmed by 0 bases and 3 bases, with 13 bases remaining between them. This chain's CDR3 is CASSVAASEVYEQYF. Here the CDR3 DNA reads TGTGCCAGCAGCGTAGCGGCTAGCGAGGTCTACGAGCAGTACTTC.

The V and J genes are TRBV9 and TRBJ2-3; D is undetermined. The CDR3 length is 14 residues. Germline CDR1 reads SGDLS; CDR2 reads YYNGEE. Trimming removed 1 base from V and 4 bases from J, with 10 bases in between. The CDR3 coding sequence is TGTGCCAGCAGCGTACAACCCTCGGCAGATACGCAGTATTTT. Translating it yields CASSVQPSADTQYF. Looking up the rest from reference TRBV9 and TRBJ2-3 gives the full variable domain: DSGVTQTPKHLITATGQRVTLRCSPRSGDLSVYWYQQSLDQGLQFLIQYYNGEERAKGNILERFSAQQFPDLHSELNLSSLELGDSALYFCASSVQPSADTQYFGPGTRLTVL.

This rearrangement joins TRBV5-1 to TRBJ2-1, with D possibly matching TRBD2 (5 bases). V was trimmed by 0 bases and J by 9 bases, leaving 13 bases between them. The germline CDR1 and CDR2 sequences are SGHRS and YFSETQ. The CDR3 runs 14 residues. The CDR3 sequence: CASSLGSGNPEQFF. CDR3 coding DNA: TGCGCCAGCAGCTTGGGGTCCGGGAACCCTGAGCAGTTCTTC.

The V gene is TRBV28, the J gene TRBJ2-3; 11 nucleotides agree with TRBD2. The CDR3 loop spans 16 amino acids. CDR1 is MDHEN, CDR2 SYDVKM, per germline. Trimming took 4 bases from V and 5 from J; bases not matched to a gene: 8. In DNA form, the CDR3 reads TGTGCCAGCAGTTCCCCTAGCGGGAGGATGGAAGATACGCAGTATTTT. Translating it yields CASSSPSGRMEDTQYF.

This chain joins TRBV10-3 and TRBJ2-2; 11 nucleotides align to TRBD2. Trimming took 5 bases from V and 5 from J; bases not matched to a gene: 7. CDR3 length equals 16 residues. Germline CDR1 is ENHRY and CDR2 is SYGVKD. In nucleotides, the CDR3 is TGTGCCATCAGTAAAACTAGCGGGAGTTATACCGGGGAGCTGTTTTTT. Protein sequence: CAISKTSGSYTGELFF.

The sample holds one count of this clone. This chain connects TRBV4-2 to TRBJ2-3; 8 nucleotides agree with TRBD2. Germline CDR1 and CDR2: LGHNA and YNFKEQ. This CDR3 has 16 residues. Trimming removed 4 bases from V and 2 bases from J; junction bases left unmatched: 8. The CDR3 sequence: CASSLTLAGNTDTQYF. The CDR3, as DNA: TGTGCCAGCAGCCTCACCTTAGCGGGGAACACAGATACGCAGTATTTT.

The chain joins TRBV25-1 to TRBJ2-7, with D perhaps matching TRBD1 (5 bases). In germline, CDR1 is MGHDK, CDR2 SYGVNS. Trimming took 7 bases from V and 3 from J, leaving 19 bases between them. This CDR3 has 15 residues. The CDR3 DNA sequence: TGTGCCAGCAAGAAGGGGATTAGGTGTTACTACGAGCAGTACTTC. Protein product: CASKKGIRCYYEQYF.

The chain has TRBV4-2 and TRBJ2-1; tentatively, D is TRBD1 (6 bases). This CDR3 has 15 amino acids. Trimming took 4 bases from V and 8 from J, leaving 18 bases between them. Germline V gives CDR1 LGHNA, CDR2 YNFKEQ. CDR3 DNA: TGTGCCAGCAGCCCCCAGAGGGGAGCAGGGGATGAGCAGTTCTTC. It codes for CASSPQRGAGDEQFF.

The rearrangement links TRBV18 to TRBJ1-1; 8 positions match TRBD1. The CDR3 is made up of 16 amino acids. Germline V CDR1 and CDR2: KGHSH, LQKENI. V gave up 3 bases and J gave up 5 bases; unmatched junction bases: 11. The CDR3 reads CASSPIQDRVGTEAFF. DNA for the CDR3: TGTGCCAGCTCACCGATACAGGACAGGGTGGGAACTGAAGCTTTCTTT.

The CDR3 DNA is TGTGCCAGCAGCTCCACAGGGAACTATGGCTACACCTTC. Encoded protein: CASSSTGNYGYTF. The V gene is TRBV7-2, the J gene TRBJ1-2, with D tentatively TRBD1 (6 bases). The CDR3 runs 13 residues. The ends were cut back, 4 bases at V and 2 bases at J, with 8 bases in the middle. Germline V gene lookup returns CDR1 SGHTA and CDR2 FQGNSA.

The chain recombines TRBV27 with TRBJ2-2; 12 bases fit TRBD2. This CDR3 spans 15 amino acids. The V gene end was trimmed by 6 bases and the J gene end by 4 bases; junction bases not matched to a gene: 3. The germline V gene has CDR1 MNHEY and CDR2 SMNVEV (reference sequence). Here the CDR3 reads CASSGTSGSTGELFF. The CDR3 bases are TGTGCCAGCAGCGGGACTAGCGGGTCCACCGGGGAGCTGTTTTTT.

The V gene is TRBV30, the J gene TRBJ2-1, with TRBD2 identical over 7 bases. The V and J ends lost 1 base and 10 bases, in that order; junction bases with no gene match: 7. This CDR3 spans 13 amino acids. CDR1 and CDR2 from the germline V gene are GTSNPN and SVGIG (reference sequence). Written as DNA, the CDR3 is TGTGCCTGGAGTGCGGGGGGAGGGCGGGAGCAGTTCTTC. Residues: CAWSAGGGREQFF.

The DNA for the CDR3 is TGCGCCAGCAGCCAAGTTAGCGGGAGCTTTGGGGAGCTGTTTTTT. Translation: CASSQVSGSFGELFF. The gene calls are TRBV4-1 and TRBJ2-2, with 9 nucleotides matching TRBD2. Germline CDR1 and CDR2: MGHRA and YSYEKL. V gave up 1 base and J gave up 8 bases; unmatched junction bases: 5. There are 15 residues in the CDR3.

V and J are TRBV5-4 and TRBJ2-7, with 7 nucleotides matching TRBD2. J lost 0 bases, V lost 3 bases, and 9 bases had no gene match. The V gene's germline CDR1 is SGHNT and CDR2 YYREEE (reference sequence). The CDR3 length is 16 residues. CDR3 sequence (DNA): TGTGCCAGCAGCTGGGGGGACTACCTAAGCTCCTACGAGCAGTACTTC. Its protein product is CASSWGDYLSSYEQYF.

The genes are TRBV4-2 and TRBJ2-2; D is uncertain. Germline-derived CDR1 and CDR2 are LGHNA and YNFKEQ. The CDR3 totals 14 residues. V dropped 1 base and J dropped 0 bases, with 3 bases sitting between them. The CDR3 loop reads CASSQAANTGELFF. In nucleotides, the CDR3 is TGTGCCAGCAGCCAAGCAGCGAACACCGGGGAGCTGTTTTTT.

The V and J genes are TRBV27 and TRBJ1-1; a possible D gene is TRBD1 (6 bases). Trimming removed 7 bases from V and 5 bases from J, with 11 bases in between. Looked up from germline, CDR1 is MNHEY and CDR2 is SMNVEV (reference sequence). This CDR3 spans 12 amino acids. The CDR3 nucleotides read TGTGCCAGCATGGAACAGGGTACTGAAGCTTTCTTT. As protein: CASMEQGTEAFF.

Regarding this clone: A read error may account for a junction end that differs from germline. The rearrangement joins TRBV7-7 to TRBJ2-7; TRBD2 is a possible D gene (6 bases). CDR1 SSHAT and CDR2 FNYEAQ come from the germline V gene (reference sequence). CDR3 size: 15 residues. This CDR3 reads CASSPLSGTSYEQYF. DNA of the CDR3: TGTGCTAGCAGTCCACTTAGCGGAACCTCCTACGAGCAGTACTTC. Complete variable domain (other parts from reference TRBV7-7 and TRBJ2-7): GAGVSQSPRYKVTKRGQDVTLRCDPISSHATLYWYQQALGQGPEFLTYFNYEAQPDKSGLPSDRFSAERPEGSISTLTIQRTEQRDSAMYRCASSPLSGTSYEQYFGPGTRLTVT.

J is TRBJ2-6 and V is TRBV9; 9 bases align to TRBD1. From germline, CDR1 is SGDLS and CDR2 YYNGEE. Unmatched junction bases numbered 9, after V lost 4 bases and J lost 4 bases. This CDR3 spans 17 amino acids. CDR3 region: CASSRDRALSGANVLTF. DNA of the CDR3: TGTGCCAGCAGCCGGGACAGGGCTTTATCGGGGGCCAACGTCCTGACTTTC.

CDR3 protein: CAIAPDPFNEQFF. The CDR3 DNA reads TGTGCCATAGCACCCGATCCATTCAATGAGCAGTTCTTC. The rearrangement joins TRBV19 to TRBJ2-1, with D hard to call. The length of the CDR3 is 13 residues. V was trimmed by 10 bases and J by 6 bases, leaving 16 bases between them. Germline V gene data show CDR1 as LNHDA and CDR2 as SQIVND (reference sequence). Filled out from reference TRBV19 and TRBJ2-1, the complete variable domain reads DGGITQSPKYLFRKEGQNVTLSCEQNLNHDAMYWYRQDPGQGLRLIYYSQIVNDFQKGDIAEGYSVSREKKESFPLTVTSAQKNPTAFYLCAIAPDPFNEQFFGPGTRLTVL.

The chain is built from TRBV5-1 and TRBJ2-1; perhaps TRBD2 as D (6 bases). The ends were cut back, 3 bases at V and 7 bases at J, with 17 bases in the middle. Looked up from germline, CDR1 is SGHRS and CDR2 is YFSETQ. The CDR3 spans 15 residues. The CDR3: CASSSETGTGNEQFF. The CDR3 DNA reads TGCGCCAGCAGCTCCGAGACTGGGACTGGGAATGAGCAGTTCTTC.

V usage is TRBV19 and J usage is TRBJ1-5; D is possibly TRBD1 (6 bases). Per germline, CDR1 LNHDA and CDR2 SQIVND (reference sequence). The CDR3 has 14 residues. Trimming removed 5 bases from V and 7 bases from J, with 15 bases in between. The CDR3 loop reads CASSSQGSRQPQHF. CDR3 in DNA: TGTGCCAGTAGTTCACAGGGAAGTAGGCAGCCCCAGCATTTT.

The chain joins TRBV29-1 to TRBJ2-1, with D possibly matching TRBD2 (5 bases). The CDR3 covers 14 residues. V was cut by 7 bases and J by 3 bases, with 16 bases left in between. Germline V lookup: CDR1 SQVTM, CDR2 ANQGSEA. CDR3 bases: TGCAGCGCGCGAGACTACGGATTCTACAATGAGCAGTTCTTC. It yields the protein CSARDYGFYNEQFF.